The next 17 T cell receptor beta chains were all read from a single sample in a study of shared clonotypes between healthy human individuals (TCRdb year 2020). Libraries were made using the immunoSEQ multiplex PCR assay. The clones in this table, taken by TCRdb from immuneACCESS, are in-frame only. Not every clone is retained; where verified, under half of the shortfall comes from an unresolved V gene, and the cause of the rest is unknown. The sample has fewer than 650,000 clones on record, 76% of them singletons. The top ten hold over 10% of the sample. Source material: PBMCs. These receptors came from a woman in her 40s in good health. Some clones in this sample may be carry-over from other donors' samples.

This chain connects TRBV30 to TRBJ2-7; TRBD2 aligns across 9 bases. The CDR3 runs 14 residues. The germline V gene encodes CDR1 GTSNPN and CDR2 SVGIG (reference sequence). V trimming: 2 bases; J trimming: 6 bases; junction bases outside the gene matches: 8. The CDR3 is CAWSHNSGSGEQYF. The CDR3 nucleotides are TGTGCCTGGAGTCACAATAGCGGGAGTGGCGAGCAGTACTTC.

The CDR3 bases are TGCGCCAGCAGCCAAGTGGCTAGCGGGAAAGAGACCCAGTACTTC. Translation gives CASSQVASGKETQYF. The chain links TRBV4-3 to TRBJ2-5; 9 positions match TRBD2. CDR1 is LGHNA, CDR2 YSLEER, per germline. This CDR3 spans 15 amino acids. The V gene end was trimmed by 1 base and the J gene end by 3 bases; junction bases not matched to a gene: 3.

V usage is TRBV9 and J usage is TRBJ2-3; D is undetermined. The CDR3 is made up of 14 amino acids. Germline V CDR1 and CDR2: SGDLS, YYNGEE. V was shortened by 3 bases and J by 0 bases, with 8 bases between the two germline ends. CDR3 sequence reads: CASSATTSTDTQYF. The CDR3 DNA reads as TGTGCCAGCAGCGCGACCACTAGCACAGATACGCAGTATTTT. The entire variable domain, with the rest obtained from reference TRBV9 and TRBJ2-3, is as follows: DSGVTQTPKHLITATGQRVTLRCSPRSGDLSVYWYQQSLDQGLQFLIQYYNGEERAKGNILERFSAQQFPDLHSELNLSSLELGDSALYFCASSATTSTDTQYFGPGTRLTVL.

Regarding this clone: A much larger clone differs by one base, so this may be a read error. Given the absence of the conserved phenylalanine or tryptophan at the CDR3 end, a read error is likely. The chain carries TRBV2 and TRBJ2-7; D is unresolved. This CDR3 comprises 13 residues. Trimming took off 3 bases at V and 4 bases at J, with 10 bases between the two ends. Germline V gene data show CDR1 as SNHLY and CDR2 as FYNNEI. In nucleotides, the CDR3 is TGTGCCAGCAGTGATCGGCTATTATACGAGCAGTACCTC. It translates to CASSDRLLYEQYL.

The V and J genes are TRBV5-1 and TRBJ1-2; no clear D gene. Germline V CDR1 and CDR2: SGHRS, YFSETQ. CDR3 length: 15 residues. The germline V and J ends were trimmed by 0 bases and 7 bases, with 16 bases remaining between them. CDR3 loop: CASSLGTGVGGGYTF. The CDR3 DNA reads TGCGCCAGCAGCTTGGGGACGGGCGTGGGAGGTGGCTACACCTTC.

The rearrangement links TRBV15 to TRBJ2-5; D is undetermined. The CDR3 covers 12 residues. From germline, CDR1 is LNHNV and CDR2 YYDKDF (reference sequence). V lost 0 bases and J lost 5, with 4 bases in between. The CDR3 loop reads CATSRDSETQYF. The CDR3 DNA reads as TGTGCCACCAGCAGAGATTCTGAGACCCAGTACTTC.

V and J are TRBV30 and TRBJ2-5; a possible D gene is TRBD1 (5 bases). The DNA end is more similar to TRBJ2-7, so the J call may be wrong. The CDR3 has 14 residues. Germline CDR1 and CDR2: GTSNPN and SVGIG (reference sequence). The chain's CDR3 is CAWSEDSFSYEQYF. The CDR3 DNA follows: TGTGCCTGGAGTGAAGACAGTTTCTCCTACGAGCAGTACTTC.

The J gene is TRBJ2-1, the V gene TRBV7-9, with unresolved D. The CDR3 runs 13 residues. V gave up 1 base and J gave up 9 bases, with 10 bases separating them. Germline lookup yields CDR1 SEHNR and CDR2 FQNEAQ (reference sequence). The CDR3 reads CASSLVSPGEQFF. The CDR3 DNA sequence: TGTGCCAGCAGCTTAGTGTCCCCCGGTGAGCAGTTCTTC.

This clone is a singleton in its sample. A far more abundant clone sits one base away, making this likely a read error. The gene calls are TRBV29-1 and TRBJ1-1; TRBD1 might be the D (6 bases). In germline, CDR1 is SQVTM, CDR2 ANQGSEA. The CDR3 spans 13 residues. CDR3: CGGATGMNTEAFF. The CDR3, as DNA: TGCGGCGGCGCTACAGGGATGAACACTGAAGCTTTCTTT.

The chain carries TRBV6-6 and TRBJ1-4; weak D call: TRBD1 (5 bases). The CDR3 contains 14 residues. V dropped 2 bases and J dropped 8 bases, with 12 bases sitting between them. From germline, CDR1 is MNHNY and CDR2 SVGAGI (reference sequence). For the CDR3, the DNA is TGTGCCAGCAGTTACGGGGGGGTTGGCGAAAAACTGTTTTTT. This codes for CASSYGGVGEKLFF.

This clone appeared once. The chain's CDR3 is CASSLFGKEQFF. As DNA, the CDR3 is TGTGCCAGCAGCTTATTCGGGAAGGAGCAGTTCTTC. The chain uses TRBV7-9 and TRBJ2-1; D is perhaps TRBD2 (5 bases). The CDR3 is 12 residues long. Germline-derived CDR1 and CDR2 are SEHNR and FQNEAQ (reference sequence). Trimming pared 2 bases from V and 10 bases from J, leaving 9 bases between.

The chain links TRBV5-1 to TRBJ2-5; D tentatively fits TRBD1 or TRBD2 (5 bases each). The CDR3 has 15 amino acids. Trimming took off 2 bases at V and 5 bases at J, with 16 bases between the two ends. Germline V gene data show CDR1 as SGHRS and CDR2 as YFSETQ. The CDR3 bases are TGCGCCAGCAGCTTCAGGGAAGACGGGGAGGAGACCCAGTACTTC. The encoded protein is CASSFREDGEETQYF.

This clone was recorded only once. DNA of the CDR3: TGTGCCAGCAGCCAAGCCAGCGGGAGGACCTACGAGCAGTACTTC. Translating gives CASSQASGRTYEQYF. The gene calls are TRBV14 and TRBJ2-7; the match to TRBD2 covers 9 bases. Germline CDR1 is SGHDN and CDR2 is FVKESK. This CDR3 contains 15 residues. J was trimmed by 2 bases and V by 1 base; bases with no gene match: 3.

V usage is TRBV5-1 and J usage is TRBJ2-5, with TRBD2 identical over 11 bases. Trimming at V came to 4 bases and at J to 5 bases, leaving 16 bases not matched to a gene. Looked up from germline, CDR1 is SGHRS and CDR2 is YFSETQ. The CDR3 totals 18 residues. As DNA, the CDR3 is TGCGCCAGCAGCATCGCCGGGACTAGCGGTCCTGGGGGGGAGACCCAGTACTTC. This gives the protein CASSIAGTSGPGGETQYF.

The chain uses TRBV27 and TRBJ2-3; no clear D gene. Trimming cost V 2 bases and J 3 bases, with 6 bases left between them. Germline CDR1 MNHEY, CDR2 SMNVEV (reference sequence). The CDR3 has 13 residues. The CDR3 nucleotides read TGTGCCAGCAGTTTAATGGTGACAGATACGCAGTATTTT. Protein: CASSLMVTDTQYF.

Only one count was recorded for this clone. The gene calls are TRBV7-6 and TRBJ1-1; D gene unclear. The CDR3 sequence is 14 residues long. Germline lookup yields CDR1 SGHVS and CDR2 FNYEAQ. The germline V and J ends were trimmed by 2 bases and 0 bases, with 7 bases remaining between them. CDR3 sequence (DNA): TGTGCCAGCAGCTTATTTCCAGTGAACACTGAAGCTTTCTTT. Translated, it gives CASSLFPVNTEAFF.

This clone was detected only a few times. V is TRBV6-6 and J is TRBJ2-7; no definite D call. CDR3 length: 10 residues. The V gene's germline CDR1 is MNHNY and CDR2 SVGAGI (reference sequence). V lost 6 bases and J 7 bases, leaving 7 bases between the germline ends. The CDR3 coding sequence is TGTGCCAGCAGGGAGAAGGAGCAGTACTTC. It specifies CASREKEQYF.